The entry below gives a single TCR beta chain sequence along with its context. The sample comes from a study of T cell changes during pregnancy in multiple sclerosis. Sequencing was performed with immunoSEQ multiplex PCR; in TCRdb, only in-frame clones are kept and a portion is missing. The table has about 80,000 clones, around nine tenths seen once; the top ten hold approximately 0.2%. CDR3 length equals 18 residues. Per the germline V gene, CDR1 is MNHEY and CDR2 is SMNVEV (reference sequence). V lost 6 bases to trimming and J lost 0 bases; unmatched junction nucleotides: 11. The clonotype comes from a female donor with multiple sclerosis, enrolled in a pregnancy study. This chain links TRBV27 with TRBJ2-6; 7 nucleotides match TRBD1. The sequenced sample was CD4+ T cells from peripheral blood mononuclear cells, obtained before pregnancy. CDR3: CASSRNRGSSSGANVLTF. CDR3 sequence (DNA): TGTGCCAGCAGCAGGAACAGGGGATCTAGCTCTGGGGCCAACGTCCTGACTTTC. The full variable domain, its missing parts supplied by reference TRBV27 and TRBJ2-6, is EAQVTQNPRYLITVTGKKLTVTCSQNMNHEYMSWYRQDPGLGLRQIYYSMNVEVTDKGDVPEGYKVSRKEKRNFPLILESPSPNQTSLYFCASSRNRGSSSGANVLTFGAGSRLTVL.